These 23 T cell receptor beta chains were sequenced from one sample in a study of shared clonotypes between healthy human individuals. Sequencing was performed with immunoSEQ multiplex PCR; in TCRdb, only in-frame clones are kept and a portion is missing. The profile covers 1,500,000 or so clones, with 96% appearing a single time and approximately 1.1% taken by the ten largest. The sequenced sample was naive CD4+ T cells sorted from blood. Specified subset: CD45RA+ positively selected. Receptors were obtained from a man younger than 40 in good health.

This sequence joins TRBV5-4 and TRBJ2-7, with 10 positions matching TRBD2. The CDR3 spans 15 residues. With 4 bases clipped from V and 3 bases from J, the junction kept 7 bases outside the gene matches. CDR1 is SGHNT and CDR2 is YYREEE in the germline V gene (reference sequence). The CDR3 reads CASSRRAGGVYEQYF. DNA for the CDR3: TGTGCCAGCAGCCGTAGAGCGGGAGGGGTCTACGAGCAGTACTTC. Combining the CDR3 with reference TRBV5-4 and TRBJ2-7 gives the whole variable domain ETGVTQSPTHLIKTRGQQVTLRCSSQSGHNTVSWYQQALGQGPQFIFQYYREEENGRGNFPPRFSGLQFPNYSSELNVNALELDDSALYLCASSRRAGGVYEQYFGPGTRLTVT.

In regard to this clone: The sample holds other DNA sequences that translate to the same CDR3. This rearrangement joins TRBV5-4 to TRBJ2-7; 13 bases are shared with TRBD2. Trimming took 4 bases from V and 3 from J; bases not matched to a gene: 4. The CDR3 is 15 residues long. Per germline, CDR1 SGHNT and CDR2 YYREEE (reference sequence). CDR3 protein: CASSPGTSGIYEQYF. The CDR3 coding sequence is TGTGCCAGCAGCCCCGGGACTAGCGGGATCTACGAGCAGTACTTC.

The J gene is TRBJ2-1, the V gene TRBV4-2, with 9 bases matching TRBD2. The V segment lost 4 bases and the J segment 8 bases; nucleotides outside the gene matches: 12. CDR1 and CDR2 (germline): LGHNA, YNFKEQ. This CDR3 contains 16 residues. The CDR3: CASSRSGGSRRDEQFF. The CDR3 nucleotides are TGTGCCAGCAGCCGTAGCGGGGGCTCCCGGCGCGATGAGCAGTTCTTC.

The chain is built from TRBV5-1 and TRBJ1-2; possible D gene TRBD1, 5 bases. Looked up from germline, CDR1 is SGHRS and CDR2 is YFSETQ. V lost 0 bases and J lost 3, with 12 bases in between. CDR3 length: 15 amino acids. CDR3 sequence: CASSLAPGADYGYTF. CDR3 in DNA: TGCGCCAGCAGCTTGGCCCCCGGGGCTGACTATGGCTACACCTTC.

The chain joins TRBV6-5 to TRBJ1-2; a weak D match, TRBD1 (5 bases). This CDR3 is built from 15 residues. CDR1 and CDR2 from the germline V gene are MNHEY and SVGAGI. Trimming took off 2 bases at V and 1 base at J, with 11 bases between the two ends. The CDR3 DNA reads as TGTGCCAGCAGTTACGGGCGGGGCGTTAACTATGGCTACACCTTC. It yields the protein CASSYGRGVNYGYTF.

Worth noting for this clone: Other DNA sequences in the sample encode the same CDR3. The rearrangement uses TRBV7-2 and TRBJ1-2; 7 positions match TRBD1. This CDR3 has 13 residues. From germline, CDR1 is SGHTA and CDR2 FQGNSA. Trimming at V came to 1 base and at J to 4 bases, leaving 0 bases not matched to a gene. For the CDR3, the DNA is TGTGCCAGCAGCTTAGGACAGGGCTATGGCTACACCTTC. Its translation: CASSLGQGYGYTF.

This clone was seen only once. The chain couples TRBV18 to TRBJ2-7; 7 bases align to TRBD1. Germline V CDR1 and CDR2: KGHSH, LQKENI. The CDR3 is 13 residues long. V trimming: 3 bases; J trimming: 6 bases; junction bases outside the gene matches: 5. The CDR3 is CASSPTGFGEQYF. In DNA, the CDR3 is TGTGCCAGCTCACCGACAGGGTTTGGCGAGCAGTACTTC.

The V gene is TRBV19, the J gene TRBJ2-3; D is uncertain. Germline CDR1 reads LNHDA; CDR2 reads SQIVND (reference sequence). V was trimmed by 3 bases and J by 6 bases, leaving 16 bases between them. The CDR3 is made up of 15 amino acids. The CDR3 nucleotides read TGTGCCAGTAGTATGAGGAGAGGAACGACGGATACGCAGTATTTT. It is translated as CASSMRRGTTDTQYF. The full variable domain, in which reference TRBV19 and TRBJ2-3 provide the parts outside the CDR3, is DGGITQSPKYLFRKEGQNVTLSCEQNLNHDAMYWYRQDPGQGLRLIYYSQIVNDFQKGDIAEGYSVSREKKESFPLTVTSAQKNPTAFYLCASSMRRGTTDTQYFGPGTRLTVL.

The V and J genes are TRBV28 and TRBJ2-2, with 9 positions matching TRBD2. Trimming cost V 2 bases and J 7 bases; bases outside gene matches: 11. CDR3 length equals 17 residues. In germline, CDR1 is MDHEN, CDR2 SYDVKM. CDR3 nucleotides: TGTGCCAGCAGTTTAATTTGGGTAGCGGGAGAGAACGGGGAGCTGTTTTTT. Translating gives CASSLIWVAGENGELFF.

The rearrangement uses TRBV7-6 and TRBJ2-7; 9 bases are shared with TRBD1. CDR3 length equals 15 residues. Per germline, CDR1 SGHVS and CDR2 FNYEAQ. V shed 3 bases, J shed 6 bases, and the junction held 9 bases outside the gene matches. The CDR3, as DNA: TGTGCCAGCAGCTTCCACCGGACAGGGGCCGTCGAGCAGTACTTC. Its translation: CASSFHRTGAVEQYF.

This chain links TRBV18 with TRBJ2-3, with 8 nucleotides matching TRBD2. In germline, CDR1 is KGHSH, CDR2 LQKENI. The CDR3 extends over 14 amino acids. With V trimmed by 7 bases and J by 7 bases, 10 bases remained unmatched. The CDR3 reads CASLERESQHTQYF. CDR3 bases: TGTGCCAGCTTGGAGCGGGAGAGTCAACATACGCAGTATTTT. The whole variable domain, remainder taken from reference TRBV18 and TRBJ2-3, is NAGVMQNPRHLVRRRGQEARLRCSPMKGHSHVYWYRQLPEEGLKFMVYLQKENIIDESGMPKERFSAEFPKEGPSILRIQQVVRGDSAAYFCASLERESQHTQYFGPGTRLTVL.

This clone was seen just once. The V and J genes are TRBV28 and TRBJ2-7; TRBD2 agrees at 9 bases. The CDR3 loop spans 14 amino acids. Trimming took 5 bases from V and 4 from J; bases not matched to a gene: 6. Germline loops: CDR1 MDHEN, CDR2 SYDVKM. The CDR3 DNA reads TGTGCCAGCAGTCTTAGCGGGAGTGTTTACGAGCAGTACTTC. Its protein product is CASSLSGSVYEQYF.

The CDR3 DNA follows: TGTGCCAGCAGCGTAGAGTTGCGGGAGGTAACTAGCACAGATACGCAGTATTTT. This sequence encodes CASSVELREVTSTDTQYF. The rearrangement joins TRBV9 to TRBJ2-3; the match to TRBD2 covers 8 bases. Trimming at V came to 0 bases and at J to 0 bases, leaving 9 bases not matched to a gene. CDR3 length: 18 amino acids. Germline assignment: CDR1 SGDLS and CDR2 YYNGEE.

This clone has only one observation. This sequence joins TRBV5-1 and TRBJ2-1; 12 positions agree with TRBD1. With V trimmed by 4 bases and J by 9 bases, 5 bases remained unmatched. Germline CDR1 is SGHRS and CDR2 is YFSETQ. The length of the CDR3 is 14 residues. DNA for the CDR3: TGCGCCAGCAGCACCGGGACAGGGGGCCTTGAGCAGTTCTTC. Its translation is CASSTGTGGLEQFF.

The chain combines TRBV30 with TRBJ1-4; tentative D call: TRBD1 (5 bases). Per the germline V gene, CDR1 is GTSNPN and CDR2 is SVGIG (reference sequence). The CDR3 consists of 13 residues. The germline V and J ends were trimmed by 4 bases and 2 bases, with 8 bases remaining between them. CDR3: CAWTGWTNEKLFF. CDR3 DNA: TGTGCCTGGACAGGGTGGACTAATGAAAAACTGTTTTTT.

CDR3 residues: CASSHGQTNTEAFF. Here the CDR3 DNA reads TGTGCCAGCTCCCACGGACAAACGAACACTGAAGCTTTCTTT. The gene calls are TRBV18 and TRBJ1-1; D is possibly TRBD1 (5 bases). The CDR3 has 14 amino acids. V lost 6 bases to trimming and J lost 1 base, with 12 bases between them. Germline V lookup: CDR1 KGHSH, CDR2 LQKENI.

V usage is TRBV18 and J usage is TRBJ1-5, with unresolved D. Germline CDR1 reads KGHSH; CDR2 reads LQKENI. The CDR3 sequence is 17 residues long. The V gene lost 3 bases and the J gene lost 2 bases, with 17 bases spanning the gap. CDR3 nucleotide sequence: TGTGCCAGCTCACCCCTCGGCGGCTTTGGGGGCAATCAGCCCCAGCATTTT. Encoded protein: CASSPLGGFGGNQPQHF.

This clone has just one count. This rearrangement joins TRBV6-4 to TRBJ2-7, with D perhaps TRBD2 (6 bases). The CDR3 contains 13 residues. Looked up from germline, CDR1 is MRHNA and CDR2 is SNTAGT. CDR3 DNA: TGTGGCGTAGCGGAGCGGTGGGTCTACGAGCAGTACTTC. Translating gives CGVAERWVYEQYF.

The chain couples TRBV27 to TRBJ2-3; D is possibly TRBD1 or TRBD2 (5 bases each). The CDR3 is 12 residues long. Germline CDR1 reads MNHEY; CDR2 reads SMNVEV (reference sequence). V gave up 10 bases and J gave up 2 bases, with 10 bases separating them. The CDR3 sequence is CANGTHTDTQYF. In DNA, the CDR3 is TGTGCCAACGGGACGCACACAGATACGCAGTATTTT.

The chain has TRBV18 and TRBJ2-3, with 10 bases that match TRBD2. The junction had 10 bases not matched to a gene; V was cut back by 0 bases and J by 1 base. Looked up from germline, CDR1 is KGHSH and CDR2 is LQKENI. This CDR3 comprises 19 residues. CDR3 DNA sequence: TGTGCCAGCTCACCACCGTCAGCGGGAGGGTTACGGGGCACAGATACGCAGTATTTT. Protein: CASSPPSAGGLRGTDTQYF.

The J gene is TRBJ1-4, the V gene TRBV18, with a weak D call TRBD1 (5 bases). Germline-derived CDR1 and CDR2 are KGHSH and LQKENI. The CDR3 is 16 amino acids. Between the trimmed V and J ends, which lost 5 bases and 4 bases, there was a span of 17 bases. The CDR3, as DNA: TGTGCCAGCTCAATCGGGGCCCCAAGTTTTAATGAAAAACTGTTTTTT. Encoded protein: CASSIGAPSFNEKLFF.

V and J are TRBV18 and TRBJ2-7; a weak D match, TRBD1 (5 bases). The V and J ends lost 1 base and 6 bases respectively, with 13 bases between them. Germline CDR1 KGHSH, CDR2 LQKENI. The CDR3 is made up of 14 amino acids. CDR3 sequence reads: CASSPLSRGSEQYF. CDR3 in DNA: TGTGCCAGCTCACCACTTTCAAGGGGCTCCGAGCAGTACTTC.

The rearrangement joins TRBV28 to TRBJ2-3, with D perhaps TRBD1 or TRBD2 (6 bases each). Germline V lookup: CDR1 MDHEN, CDR2 SYDVKM. This CDR3 is 15 amino acids long. Trimming left V 6 bases short and J 4 bases short, with 17 bases between. The CDR3 DNA is TGTGCCAGCAGCCCCCAGGGGAGGATCTCAGATACGCAGTATTTT. Its translation: CASSPQGRISDTQYF.